This is a list of T cell receptor beta chains from one sample in a study of blood T cell repertoires in COVID-19. Sequencing used immunoSEQ multiplex PCR; TCRdb keeps in-frame clones, though not all of them. This table holds around 280,000 clones, about 90% found once. The specimen sequenced was PBMCs or T cells enriched from blood (not recorded which). The receptor set was obtained from a woman aged 18-30 years with acute COVID-19. Each CDR3 is given with its conserved first and last residue. Each record gives: V gene, J gene, D gene, clone size, CDR3 DNA, CDR3 protein. The D gene is left open where the match is weak. A row's size may be missing; if present it is once, few, many or a size class.

>TRBV7-9|TRBJ2-6|NA|NA
TGTGCCAGCAGCTTAGAGGGGGTGTTTTCATTCTCTGGGGCCAACGTCCTGACTTTC
CASSLEGVFSFSGANVLTF
>TRBV3-1/TRBV3-2|TRBJ1-1|NA|NA
TGTGCCAGCAGCCAAGGGGTCACAGGGCGCCCGCACACTGAAGCTTTCTTT
CASSQGVTGRPHTEAFF
>TRBV24-1|TRBJ2-7|TRBD2|NA
TGTGCCACCAGTGAAGCCGGGACTAGCGGGACTTACGAGCAGTACTTC
CATSEAGTSGTYEQYF
>TRBV7-3|TRBJ2-5|TRBD2|NA
TGTGCCAGCAGCTTAACTTTAGCGGGAGGTGGAGAGACCCAGTACTTC
CASSLTLAGGGETQYF
>TRBV18|TRBJ1-1|TRBD1|NA
TGTGCCAGCTCTGGACAGGGGAACACTGAAGCTTTCTTT
CASSGQGNTEAFF
>TRBV23-1|TRBJ1-1|TRBD1|NA
TGCGCCAGCAGGATAAGGACAGGGGCGAACACTGAAGCTTTCTTT
CASRIRTGANTEAFF
>TRBV19|TRBJ1-1|TRBD1|NA
TGTGCCAGTAGTATACGGGTACAGGGGGGGTTCGACACTGAAGCTTTCTTT
CASSIRVQGGFDTEAFF
>TRBV6-5|TRBJ2-5|NA|NA
TGTGCCAGCACCTATCGGGAGACCCAGTACTTC
CASTYRETQYF
>TRBV6-5|TRBJ1-1|TRBD1|NA
TGTGCCAGCAGCAACAGGGGAACGGCGAACACTGAAGCTTTCTTT
CASSNRGTANTEAFF
>TRBV5-8|TRBJ2-1|TRBD2|NA
TGTGCCAGCAGCTTGGCTTTGGGTCTAGCGGGAAACTACAATGAGCAGTTCTTC
CASSLALGLAGNYNEQFF
>TRBV2|TRBJ1-5|TRBD1|NA
TGTGCCAGCAGTACAGGGGATAGCAATCAGCCCCAGCATTTT
CASSTGDSNQPQHF
>TRBV4-3|TRBJ2-2|TRBD2|NA
TGCGCCAGCAGCCAAGAGGGGGGACTAGCGGGACGGGAGGGGGAGCTGTTTTTT
CASSQEGGLAGREGELFF
>TRBV24-1|TRBJ2-1|NA|NA
TGTGCCACCAGTGATTGGGAGAGCTCCTACAATGAGCAGTTCTTC
CATSDWESSYNEQFF
>TRBV30|TRBJ2-1|NA|NA
TGTGCCTGGACAGGAGGCGGGCTAAGAGGAAATGAGCAGTTCTTC
CAWTGGGLRGNEQFF
>TRBV19|TRBJ2-4|TRBD1|NA
TGTGCCAGTAGTATCGGGGGGACAGGGATTAAAAACATTCAGTACTTC
CASSIGGTGIKNIQYF
>TRBV4-2|TRBJ2-2|TRBD1|NA
TGTGCCAGCAGCCCGAGACGACAGGGGTTAGACACCGGGGAGCTGTTTTTT
CASSPRRQGLDTGELFF
>TRBV30|TRBJ2-7|NA|NA
TGTGCCTGCACTAAGAAGCCCTTGTCCCACGAGCAGTACTTC
CACTKKPLSHEQYF
>TRBV28|TRBJ2-7|NA|NA
TGTGCCAGCAGTTCTCGGGGTCCCTCCTACGAGCAGTACTTC
CASSSRGPSYEQYF
>TRBV5-1|TRBJ2-7|TRBD1|NA
TGCGCCAGCAGCTTGGGTGGGACAGGGCTGTACGAGCAGTACTTC
CASSLGGTGLYEQYF
>TRBV5-1|TRBJ1-1|NA|NA
TGCGCCAGCAGCTCGAAACAGGGTTACACTGAAGCTTTCTTT
CASSSKQGYTEAFF
>TRBV5-1|TRBJ1-3|NA|few
TGCGCCAGCAGCTTGGTCGGGGATGGTACTGGAAACACCATATATTTT
CASSLVGDGTGNTIYF
>TRBV7-9|TRBJ1-2|NA|once
TGTGCCAGCAGTGAGGGGGCTAACTATGGCTACACCTTC
CASSEGANYGYTF
>TRBV19|TRBJ2-1|TRBD1|NA
TGTGCCAGTAGTAGTCGGCAGGGGGCCCATGAGCAGTTCTTC
CASSSRQGAHEQFF
>TRBV19|TRBJ2-1|NA|NA
TGTGCCAATTACTCCCTAGCGCTCACCTACAATGAGCAGTTCTTC
CANYSLALTYNEQFF
>TRBV28|TRBJ1-1|NA|once
TGTGCCAGCACACCAACCCGTCCGGGGAGATACACTGAAGCTTTCTTT
CASTPTRPGRYTEAFF
>TRBV6-5|TRBJ1-6|NA|NA
TGTGCCAGCAACCCCGACAGAGCTTATAATTCACCCCTCCACTTT
CASNPDRAYNSPLHF
>TRBV3-1/TRBV3-2|TRBJ2-7|NA|NA
TGTGCCAGCAGCCAAGATTGGGGGCACGAGCAGTACTTC
CASSQDWGHEQYF
>TRBV29-1|TRBJ2-7|NA|NA
TGCAGCGTATCCCCGGCCCGCGGATACGAGCAGTACTTC
CSVSPARGYEQYF
>TRBV6-2/TRBV6-3|TRBJ1-2|TRBD1|NA
TGTGCCAGCAGTAAACCCGGGACAGGCAACTATGGCTACACCTTC
CASSKPGTGNYGYTF
>TRBV15|TRBJ2-7|NA|NA
TGTGCCACCAAATCCCGGGGGGCCGGGGAGCAGTACTTC
CATKSRGAGEQYF
>TRBV10-2|TRBJ2-1|TRBD2|NA
TGCGCCAGCAGTGAGTTGGGTAGCGGGAGGGCTAGCTCCTACAATGAGCAGTTCTTC
CASSELGSGRASSYNEQFF
>TRBV4-3|TRBJ1-6|TRBD1|NA
TGCGCCAGCAGCCAAGAGGTGTTTGTAGGACAGGGTTCATCCCTTCCTAATTCACCCCTCCACTTT
CASSQEVFVGQGSSLPNSPLHF
>TRBV28|TRBJ2-7|TRBD2|NA
TGTGCCAGCAGCCTAGCCGGGGGGGGTAACGAGCAGTACTTC
CASSLAGGGNEQYF
>TRBV7-2|TRBJ2-5|NA|once
TGTGCCAGCAGCCTAGGGACTTCCCTTGGGGAGACCCAGTACTTC
CASSLGTSLGETQYF
>TRBV11-1|TRBJ1-1|TRBD1|NA
TGTGCCAGCAGCCCGCGGACAGGGAGGCTAACTGAAGCTTTCTTT
CASSPRTGRLTEAFF
>TRBV5-1|TRBJ2-1|TRBD2|NA
TGCGCCAGCAGCTTGGGACTAGCGGGCATCTACAATGAGCAGTTCTTC
CASSLGLAGIYNEQFF
>TRBV6-2/TRBV6-3|TRBJ2-3|NA|NA
TGTGCCAGCAGTTATAGGGACTTCACAGATACGCAGTATTTT
CASSYRDFTDTQYF
>TRBV2|TRBJ2-3|NA|NA
TGTGCCAGCAGTGAATGGGGCCGAACAGATACGCAGTATTTT
CASSEWGRTDTQYF
>TRBV4-1|TRBJ1-4|NA|NA
TGCGCCAGCAGCCAAGAGTTCAGAAAACTGTTTTTT
CASSQEFRKLFF
>TRBV6-4|TRBJ2-1|TRBD1|NA
TGTGCCAGCAGTGACCCCGGGACAGGGGGGCATGAGCAGTTCTTC
CASSDPGTGGHEQFF
>TRBV12-5|TRBJ2-1|TRBD2|NA
TGTGCTAGTGGTTTTAAAGCGGGAGGGTCCTACAATGAGCAGTTCTTC
CASGFKAGGSYNEQFF
>TRBV18|TRBJ2-3|NA|NA
TGTGCCAGCTCATCGCAAACTAGCACAGATACGCAGTATTTT
CASSSQTSTDTQYF
>TRBV2|TRBJ2-1|NA|NA
TGTGCCAGCCCACCGGCAGGGAAACTCTCCTACAATGAGCAGTTCTTC
CASPPAGKLSYNEQFF
>TRBV7-2|TRBJ2-1|TRBD1|NA
TGTGCCAGCAGCTTAGGGGGACAGGGAGTCAATGAGCAGTTCTTC
CASSLGGQGVNEQFF
>TRBV19|TRBJ2-5|NA|NA
TGTGCCAGTAGACCGACGAGAGTAACCGGCGGAGGCGAGACCCAGTACTTC
CASRPTRVTGGGETQYF
>TRBV19|TRBJ2-7|NA|once
TGTGCCACCGGTGGGGGCCCGAGGACGCAGGGGCGAGCCTACGAGCAGTACTTC
CATGGGPRTQGRAYEQYF
>TRBV27|TRBJ2-2|NA|NA
TGTGCCAGCAGTTCTCTGACGCGGACCGGGGAGCTGTTTTTT
CASSSLTRTGELFF